A selection of T cell receptor beta chains follows, all from one sample in a study of long-term antiretroviral therapy in people with HIV. Here immunoSEQ multiplex PCR was the method, and the copy in TCRdb shows in-frame clones only, minus some. The sample lists roughly 32,000 clones; roughly 85% were seen once. The material sequenced was unsorted PBMCs, taken approximately 3.3 years after starting antiretroviral therapy. These receptors were obtained from a man younger than 30 with HIV. Both conserved end residues are trimmed from each CDR3. A D gene is named only where the DNA matches it firmly.

v_call	j_call	d_call	cdr3_length	cdr3_aa
TRBV6-6	TRBJ1-3	.	10	ASSYSGDTIY
TRBV19	TRBJ2-7	TRBD1	11	ASLGPTGKEQY
TRBV19	TRBJ1-2	TRBD1	12	ASSAWDSTYGYT
TRBV15	TRBJ1-2	.	13	ATSGRQRAGHGYT
TRBV18	TRBJ2-3	.	11	ASSRGLPDTQY
TRBV7-9	TRBJ2-7	TRBD1	11	ASSDRVTYEQY
TRBV5-8	TRBJ2-1	.	13	ASSPYGGSYNEQF
TRBV10-1	TRBJ1-1	.	9	ASSDGGEAF
TRBV7-2	TRBJ2-5	TRBD2	12	ASSISGSRETQY
TRBV10-3	TRBJ1-3	TRBD1	13	AISATDRAGNTIY
TRBV11-2	TRBJ2-1	.	16	ASSLVGRETITYNEQF
TRBV19	TRBJ1-1	.	12	ASSWEIMNTEAF
TRBV19	TRBJ2-3	.	11	ASDEGYPDTQY
TRBV28	TRBJ2-7	TRBD2	16	ASSSGTSGPSHFYEQY
TRBV28	TRBJ1-1	.	12	ASSNGGLGTEAF
TRBV6-5	TRBJ1-1	.	13	ASSYDGGANTEAF
TRBV4-1	TRBJ2-7	.	14	ASSLSKGGSAYEQY
TRBV19	TRBJ2-7	.	12	ASSPSGSAYEQY
TRBV7-8	TRBJ2-7	TRBD1	16	ASSVGPGWGQDSYEQY
TRBV4-1	TRBJ2-7	.	13	ASSQDPQGGREQY
TRBV5-4	TRBJ2-5	.	14	ASSLDHSGGYETQY
TRBV19	TRBJ2-7	.	13	ASSAGSSPVAEQY
TRBV19	TRBJ1-2	.	13	ASSIVWDQRYGYT
TRBV4-1	TRBJ1-4	.	13	ASSLRTLPGEKLF
TRBV5-1	TRBJ1-2	.	13	ASSLVEWGGYGYT
TRBV6-5	TRBJ2-7	TRBD2	12	ASRSSGSLAEQY
TRBV5-4	TRBJ2-5	TRBD2	14	ASSGQREAIEETQY
TRBV2	TRBJ2-3	TRBD2	13	ARSSGGALRDTQY